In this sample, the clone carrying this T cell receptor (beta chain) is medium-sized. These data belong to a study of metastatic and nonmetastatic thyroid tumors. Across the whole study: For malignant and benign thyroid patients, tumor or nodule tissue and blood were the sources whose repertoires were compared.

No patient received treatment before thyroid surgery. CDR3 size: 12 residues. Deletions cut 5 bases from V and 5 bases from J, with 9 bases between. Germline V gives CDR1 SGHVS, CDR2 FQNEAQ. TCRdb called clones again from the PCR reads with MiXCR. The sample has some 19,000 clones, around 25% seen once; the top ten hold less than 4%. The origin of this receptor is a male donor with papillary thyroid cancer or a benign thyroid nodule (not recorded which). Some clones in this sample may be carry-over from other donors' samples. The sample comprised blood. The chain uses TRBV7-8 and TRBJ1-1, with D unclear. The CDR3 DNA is TGTGCCAGCAGCGCCGTCGGGACTGAAGCTTTCTTT. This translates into CASSAVGTEAFF.